This T cell receptor (beta chain) appears in the sequencing data of a study of T cell responses to AZD1222 COVID-19 vaccine. The V and J ends lost 8 bases and 1 base respectively, with 11 bases between them. This CDR3 contains 13 residues. The germline gives CDR1 LNHDA, CDR2 SQIVND (reference sequence). Sequencing was performed with immunoSEQ multiplex PCR; in TCRdb, only in-frame clones are kept and a portion is missing. The sample lists some 170,000 clones, more than 75% seen once, with 4% to 5.5% in the top ten. This clone is a singleton in its sample. The sequencing here drew on peripheral blood, taken 28 days after the second AZD1222 dose. This clonotype was sampled from an adult who received the AZD1222 COVID-19 vaccine. The chain has TRBV19 and TRBJ1-1; D is undetermined. CDR3 in amino acids: CASGYSRNTEAFF. The CDR3 coding sequence is TGTGCCAGTGGGTACAGCAGGAACACTGAAGCTTTCTTT.